Listed below are T cell receptor beta chains from one sample, sequenced in a study of T-cell memory formation after mild COVID-19. TCRdb reanalysed the 5' RACE reads using MiXCR and keeps one entry per CDR3 protein. The data hold roughly 110,000 distinct CDR3 sequences, with 22% observed a single time. Sequencing input: PBMCs or a T cell subset sorted from them (not recorded which). The origin of the receptors is a young man who had mild COVID-19 (a few samples of this study predate the infection). Cell type and time point are not known. Both conserved end residues are part of each CDR3. Each record gives: J gene, V gene, D gene, clone size, CDR3 DNA, CDR3 protein. A D gene is named only where the DNA matches it firmly. Clone size is not always given. Where it is, it says once, few, many or a class for expanded clones.

>TRBJ1-6|TRBV7-9|TRBD1|few
TGTGCCAGCAGTTTAAGTGCAGGGGGCGGTTCACCCCTCCACTTT
CASSLSAGGGSPLHF
>TRBJ1-5|TRBV5-6|.|.
TGTGCCAGCAGCCTAAGGACTGCAGATCAGCATTTT
CASSLRTADQHF
>TRBJ2-4|TRBV7-2|.|many
TGTGCCAGCAGCTTCTTCGGGGGGCTAGCCAAAAACATTCAGTACTTC
CASSFFGGLAKNIQYF
>TRBJ2-2|TRBV12-3/TRBV12-4|.|.
TGTGCCAGCAGCCAGGGGTCCGGGGAGCTGTTTTTT
CASSQGSGELFF
>TRBJ2-5|TRBV7-9|.|few
TGTGCCAGCAGCTTAGGGGGGTACGAGACCCAGTACTTC
CASSLGGYETQYF
>TRBJ2-3|TRBV7-2|TRBD2|few
TGTGCCAGCAGCTCACGATACAATAGCGGGAGTAGCACAGATACGCAGTATTTT
CASSSRYNSGSSTDTQYF
>TRBJ1-2|TRBV5-1|.|many
TGCGCCAGCAGCAAATTACAACTAGGCGGCTACACCTTC
CASSKLQLGGYTF
>TRBJ2-6|TRBV6-2/TRBV6-3|.|.
TGTGCCAGCAGTTACTCGCCCGTGGAGGGTGGGGCCAACGTCCTGACTTTC
CASSYSPVEGGANVLTF
>TRBJ1-5|TRBV4-3|.|.
TGCGCCAGCAGCCAAGGTAGCTACGGGAGCAATCAGCCCCAGCATTTT
CASSQGSYGSNQPQHF
>TRBJ1-5|TRBV6-5|TRBD1|few
TGTGCCAGCAGTTACGGGACAGGGGGCGGCCAGCCCCAGCATTTT
CASSYGTGGGQPQHF
>TRBJ1-4|TRBV6-2/TRBV6-3|.|few
TGTGCCAGCAGTTTCGGCGGTCCATACGAAAAACTGTTTTTT
CASSFGGPYEKLFF
>TRBJ1-1|TRBV7-3|TRBD1|few
TGTGCCAGCAGCGCCTCGGGACAGGACATGAACACTGAAGCTTTCTTT
CASSASGQDMNTEAFF
>TRBJ1-2|TRBV20-1|TRBD1|few
TGCAGTGCTAGAGTGGGGACAGTGAATGGCTACACCTTC
CSARVGTVNGYTF
>TRBJ1-1|TRBV6-1|.|.
TGTGCCAGCCGGGACATTGAAGCTTTCTTT
CASRDIEAFF